A selection of T cell receptor beta chains follows, all from one sample in a study of regulatory T cells in long-lasting Graves disease. MiXCR, run by TCRdb on the multiplex PCR reads, gives a single entry per CDR3 protein. The sample includes a few hundred thousand distinct CDR3 sequences, around 23% of them seen just once. The sequencing here drew on peripheral blood mononuclear cells (PBMCs), taken when the disease was refractory, from a patient treated with antithyroid drugs. The receptors derive from a middle-aged woman with Graves disease. Both conserved end residues are part of each CDR3. Each record gives: CDR3 protein, CDR3 length, V gene.

CDR3 protein: CSASRLGGPNEQFF
CDR3 length: 14
V gene: TRBV20-1

CDR3 protein: CAWSVYSTQETQYF
CDR3 length: 14
V gene: TRBV30

CDR3 protein: CASRYRQGSYEQYF
CDR3 length: 14
V gene: TRBV6-2/TRBV6-3

CDR3 protein: CASSYSQGLASAFF
CDR3 length: 14
V gene: TRBV6-5

CDR3 protein: CASSQVGMGRRGPYEQYF
CDR3 length: 18
V gene: TRBV3-1

CDR3 protein: CASSLGQPQETQYF
CDR3 length: 14
V gene: TRBV7-9

CDR3 protein: CASSPLRTLTGDTGELFF
CDR3 length: 18
V gene: TRBV28

CDR3 protein: CASSSNGYTGELFF
CDR3 length: 14
V gene: TRBV6-1

CDR3 protein: CASSQGGSFEQYF
CDR3 length: 13
V gene: TRBV14

CDR3 protein: CSVQGQVETQYF
CDR3 length: 12
V gene: TRBV29-1

CDR3 protein: CSARASYNEQFF
CDR3 length: 12
V gene: TRBV20-1

CDR3 protein: CASSSALGGSLGETQYF
CDR3 length: 17
V gene: TRBV7-3

CDR3 protein: CASSFIGADLGLNYGYTF
CDR3 length: 18
V gene: TRBV28

CDR3 protein: CASNPGTQNTEAFF
CDR3 length: 14
V gene: TRBV5-1

CDR3 protein: CASSWGQGARETQYF
CDR3 length: 15
V gene: TRBV9

CDR3 protein: CASSFFGRREQYF
CDR3 length: 13
V gene: TRBV11-2

CDR3 protein: CASSPSGNTIYF
CDR3 length: 12
V gene: TRBV12-3/TRBV12-4

CDR3 protein: CASSSQSSGRGETQYF
CDR3 length: 16
V gene: TRBV28

CDR3 protein: CASSIREPGELFF
CDR3 length: 13
V gene: TRBV6-9

CDR3 protein: CASSLFWTPDNQPQHF
CDR3 length: 16
V gene: TRBV28

CDR3 protein: CASSLVSGEKLFF
CDR3 length: 13
V gene: TRBV5-1